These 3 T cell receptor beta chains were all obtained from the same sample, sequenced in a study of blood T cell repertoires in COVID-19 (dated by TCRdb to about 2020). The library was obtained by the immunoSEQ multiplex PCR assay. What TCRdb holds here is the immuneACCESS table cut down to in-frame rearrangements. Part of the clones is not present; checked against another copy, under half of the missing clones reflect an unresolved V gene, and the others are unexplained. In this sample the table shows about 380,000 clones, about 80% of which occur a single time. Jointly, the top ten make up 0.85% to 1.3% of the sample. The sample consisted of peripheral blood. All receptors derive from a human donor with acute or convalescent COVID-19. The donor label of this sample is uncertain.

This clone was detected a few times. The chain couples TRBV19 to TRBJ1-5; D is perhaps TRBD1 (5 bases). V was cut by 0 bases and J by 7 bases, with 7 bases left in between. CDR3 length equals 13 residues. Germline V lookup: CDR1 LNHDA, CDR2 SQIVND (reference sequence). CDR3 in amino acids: CASSIEGLQPQHF. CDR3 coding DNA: TGTGCCAGTAGTATAGAGGGACTCCAGCCCCAGCATTTT.

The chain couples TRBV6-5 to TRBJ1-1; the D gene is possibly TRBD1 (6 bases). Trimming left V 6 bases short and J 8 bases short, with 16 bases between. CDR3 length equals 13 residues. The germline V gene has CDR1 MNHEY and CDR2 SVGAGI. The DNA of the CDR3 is TGTGCCAGCAGCCACCGGGACATCGGGGAAGCTTTCTTT. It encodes CASSHRDIGEAFF.

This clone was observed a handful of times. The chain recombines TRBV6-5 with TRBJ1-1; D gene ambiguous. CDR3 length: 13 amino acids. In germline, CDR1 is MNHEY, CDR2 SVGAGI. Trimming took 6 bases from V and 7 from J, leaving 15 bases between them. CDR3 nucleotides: TGTGCCAGCAGACGGAGGACCCACCTTGAAGCTTTCTTT. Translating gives CASRRRTHLEAFF.